What follows is one T cell receptor beta chain and its context. The CDR3 sequence is 13 residues long. Trimming shortened V by 5 bases and J by 6 bases, and 11 bases separated the two germline ends. Germline loops: CDR1 LNHDA, CDR2 SQIVND (reference sequence). The data were obtained in a study of blood T cell repertoires in COVID-19. About the study: Acute-phase and convalescent COVID-19 samples originated in the United States, Italy and Spain. In each case, the material was cDNA or gDNA derived from T cells, B-cell-depleted T cells, or PBMCs.

Profiled with immunoSEQ multiplex PCR; TCRdb holds only in-frame clones, not every one. This sample has hundreds of thousands of clones; roughly 80% occur once, and the top ten carry 9.6%. The sequenced sample was peripheral blood. The sequence came from an elderly woman with acute or convalescent COVID-19. This chain links TRBV19 with TRBJ2-1, with a weak D call TRBD2 (5 bases). The CDR3 DNA follows: TGTGCCAGTAGTCTGGACTTCTTCAATGAGCAGTTCTTC. This gives the protein CASSLDFFNEQFF.